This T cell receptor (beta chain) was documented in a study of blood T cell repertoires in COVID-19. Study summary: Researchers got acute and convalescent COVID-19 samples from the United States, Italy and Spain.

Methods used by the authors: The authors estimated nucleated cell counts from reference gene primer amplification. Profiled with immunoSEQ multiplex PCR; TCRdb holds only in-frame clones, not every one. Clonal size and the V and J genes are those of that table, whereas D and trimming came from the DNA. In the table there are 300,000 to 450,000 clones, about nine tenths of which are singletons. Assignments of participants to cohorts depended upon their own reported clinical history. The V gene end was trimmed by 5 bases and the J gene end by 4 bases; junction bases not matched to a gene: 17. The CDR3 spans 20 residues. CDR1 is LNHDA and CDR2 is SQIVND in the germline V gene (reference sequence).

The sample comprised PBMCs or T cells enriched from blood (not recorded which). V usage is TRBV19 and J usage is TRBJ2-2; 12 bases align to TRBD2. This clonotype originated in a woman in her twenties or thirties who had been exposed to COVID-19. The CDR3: CASSRWYASGRAAGTGELFF. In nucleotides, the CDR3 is TGTGCCAGTAGTCGTTGGTATGCTAGCGGGAGGGCCGCAGGCACCGGGGAGCTGTTTTTT.